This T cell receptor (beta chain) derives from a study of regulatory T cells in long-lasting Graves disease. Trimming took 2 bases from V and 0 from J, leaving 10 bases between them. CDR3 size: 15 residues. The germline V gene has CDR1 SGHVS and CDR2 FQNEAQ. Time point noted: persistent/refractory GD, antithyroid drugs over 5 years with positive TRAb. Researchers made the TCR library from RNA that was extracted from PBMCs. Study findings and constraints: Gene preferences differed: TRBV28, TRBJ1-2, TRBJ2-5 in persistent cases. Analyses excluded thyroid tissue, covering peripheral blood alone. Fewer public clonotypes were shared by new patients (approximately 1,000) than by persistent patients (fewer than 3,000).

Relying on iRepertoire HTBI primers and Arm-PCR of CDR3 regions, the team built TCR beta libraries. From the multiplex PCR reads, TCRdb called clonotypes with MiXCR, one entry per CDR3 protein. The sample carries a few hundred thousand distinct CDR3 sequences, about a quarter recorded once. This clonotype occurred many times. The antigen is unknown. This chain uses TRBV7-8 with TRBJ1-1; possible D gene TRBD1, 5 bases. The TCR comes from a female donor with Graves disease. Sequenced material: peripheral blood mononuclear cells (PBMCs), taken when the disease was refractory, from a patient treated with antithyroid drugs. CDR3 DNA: TGTGCCAGCAGCTTAAAGGGACGGTTGAACACTGAAGCTTTCTTT. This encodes CASSLKGRLNTEAFF.